A selection of T cell receptor beta chains follows, all from one sample in a study of cytomegalovirus exposure and HLA in healthy donors. The assay was immunoSEQ multiplex PCR, and TCRdb's table has in-frame clones only and misses some. The sample has under 150,000 clones; 55% to 65% are singletons. Source material: PBMCs. The origin of the receptors is a woman aged 40 to 55 in good health and CMV-seropositive. The CDR3 runs from the conserved cysteine through the conserved F or W. Each record gives: V gene, CDR3 length, J gene, CDR3 protein.

>TRBV10-3|15|TRBJ2-1
CATGNWEGVENEQFF
>TRBV6-4|14|TRBJ2-1
CASSVTGDYYEQFF
>TRBV15|16|TRBJ2-1
CATSRELAGGGGEQFF
>TRBV7-9|13|TRBJ2-3
CATRESGTDTQYF
>TRBV5-1|13|TRBJ2-3
CASSSSSTDTQYF
>TRBV27|15|TRBJ2-7
CASSLSGGGTYEQYF
>TRBV2|17|TRBJ2-7
CASSGDFGRALSYEQYF
>TRBV6-5|15|TRBJ2-1
CASSWSGRAPNEQFF
>TRBV5-4|16|TRBJ2-1
CASSLGVAGVYNEQFF
>TRBV27|14|TRBJ2-7
CASSLLGASGEQYF
>TRBV18|14|TRBJ2-1
CASSPGTGYNEQFF
>TRBV6-5|15|.
CASSYPGTGNYEQYF
>TRBV28|17|TRBJ1-3
CASSLGGESSNGNTIYF
>TRBV4-3|16|TRBJ2-7
CASSQEPSGVGYEQYF
>TRBV7-2|15|TRBJ2-3
CASTTSGSGPDTQYF
>TRBV4-1|13|TRBJ2-5
CASSGRGLRTQYF
>TRBV11-2|14|TRBJ2-7
CASSLAGQSYEQYF
>TRBV7-9|16|TRBJ1-4
CASSLGGGPTNEKLFF
>TRBV18|15|TRBJ2-1
CASSPQREGYNEQFF
>TRBV7-8|15|TRBJ2-3
CASSLAGSSTDTQYF
>TRBV27|16|TRBJ2-2
CASTFLAGVFTGELFF
>TRBV19|15|TRBJ2-7
CASSREGQGVYEQYF
>TRBV6-6|15|TRBJ2-3
CASRPTSGGRVGQYF
>TRBV27|12|TRBJ2-7
CASSGGAYEQYF
>TRBV28|17|TRBJ2-3
CASSPELAGVNTDTQYF
>TRBV15|19|TRBJ1-1
CATSRAPGYRAAMNTEAFF
>TRBV12-5|13|TRBJ1-1
CASARGTFTEAFF
>TRBV6-5|15|TRBJ2-1
CASSRTSGRGNEQFF
>TRBV30|15|TRBJ2-3
CAWSGGDTDTDTQYF
>TRBV9|16|TRBJ2-5
CASSNPGTSGKETQYF
>TRBV4-1|17|TRBJ1-2
CASSQDSSGGIDYGYTF
>TRBV4-2|16|TRBJ1-2
CASSQDPSTGTYGYTF
>TRBV5-1|15|TRBJ2-3
CASSGGTETTDTQYF
>TRBV7-3|16|TRBJ2-1
CASSFGREHPYNEQFF
>TRBV11-2|16|TRBJ2-1
CASSLDRAREVYEQFF
>TRBV11-2|17|TRBJ1-3
CASSLGAGIISGNTIYF
>TRBV5-1|15|TRBJ1-4
CASSLEGQGGEKLFF
>TRBV7-9|15|.
CASSDGLAELYEQYF
>TRBV27|17|TRBJ2-1
CASSLGASGRTYNEQFF
>TRBV18|14|TRBJ2-3
CASSLGRASDTQYF
>TRBV7-3|14|TRBJ2-5
CASPCGRGQETQYF
>TRBV5-6|13|TRBJ1-2
CASSPQGTYGYTF
>TRBV9|14|TRBJ1-1
CASSVVAGVGEAFF
>TRBV4-3|18|TRBJ1-2
CASSQDISDRASDYGYTF
>TRBV29-1|15|TRBJ2-5
CSVLLSSGSLKTQYF
>TRBV25-1|15|TRBJ1-5
CASSGGTDSNQPQHF
>TRBV11-2|15|TRBJ1-3
CASSLVVSSGNTIYF
>TRBV7-2|14|TRBJ1-1
CASSLAEGNTEAFF
>TRBV11-3|15|TRBJ2-1
CASSLGIGRDDEQFF
>TRBV6-6|15|TRBJ2-6
CASTIPDGSANVLTF
>TRBV30|11|TRBJ2-7
CAWSPGLEQYF
>TRBV27|12|TRBJ2-2
CASSLSNGELFF